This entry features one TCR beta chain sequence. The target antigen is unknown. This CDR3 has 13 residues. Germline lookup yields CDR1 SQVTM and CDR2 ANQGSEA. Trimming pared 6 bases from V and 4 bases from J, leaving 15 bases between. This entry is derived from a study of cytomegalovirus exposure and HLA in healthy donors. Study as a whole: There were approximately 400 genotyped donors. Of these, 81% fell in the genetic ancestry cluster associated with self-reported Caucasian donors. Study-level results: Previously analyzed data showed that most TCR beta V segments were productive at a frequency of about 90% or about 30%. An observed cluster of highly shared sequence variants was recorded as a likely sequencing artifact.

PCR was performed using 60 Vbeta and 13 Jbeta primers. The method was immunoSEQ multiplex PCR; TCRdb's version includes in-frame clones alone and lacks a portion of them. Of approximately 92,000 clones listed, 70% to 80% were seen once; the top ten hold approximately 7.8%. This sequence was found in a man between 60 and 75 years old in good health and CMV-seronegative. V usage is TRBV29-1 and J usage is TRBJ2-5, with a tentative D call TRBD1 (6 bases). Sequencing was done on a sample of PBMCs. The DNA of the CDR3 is TGCAGCGTGGGGGCACGGAAGGGAGAGACCCAGTACTTC. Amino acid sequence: CSVGARKGETQYF.